The 30 T cell receptor beta chains below all came from one sample that was sequenced in a study of regulatory T cells in long-lasting Graves disease. Researchers made TCR beta libraries by using iRepertoire HTBI primers and running Arm-PCR on CDR3 regions. TCRdb re-called the multiplex PCR reads with MiXCR, one entry per CDR3 protein. The profile shows about half a million distinct CDR3 sequences, around a fifth of them singletons. Regarding time point: persistent/refractory GD, antithyroid drugs over 5 years with positive TRAb. With RNA extracted from PBMCs as input, the TCR library was made. The material sequenced was peripheral blood mononuclear cells (PBMCs), taken when the disease was refractory, from a patient treated with antithyroid drugs. Every receptor here comes from a female donor with Graves disease.

At least ten counts were recorded for this clonotype. The V gene is TRBV28, the J gene TRBJ2-7; 10 nucleotides match TRBD2. CDR3 size: 15 residues. V shed 5 bases and J 3 bases; nucleotides not matched to a gene: 7. CDR1 is MDHEN, CDR2 SYDVKM, per germline. The CDR3 region has the DNA TGTGCCAGCAGTACTACTAGCGGGGATCTCTACGAGCAGTACTTC. Its translation is CASSTTSGDLYEQYF.

Many counts were recorded for this clonotype. The rearrangement links TRBV28 to TRBJ1-5, with D possibly matching TRBD1 (5 bases). Germline V CDR1 and CDR2: MDHEN, SYDVKM. The CDR3 extends over 16 amino acids. Trimming pared 5 bases from V and 3 bases from J, leaving 17 bases between. The CDR3 region has the DNA TGTGCCAGCAGTCCCCAAGGTTGGGGGGACAATCAGCCCCAGCATTTT. Protein sequence: CASSPQGWGDNQPQHF. The complete variable domain, with remaining parts taken from reference TRBV28 and TRBJ1-5, reads DVKVTQSSRYLVKRTGEKVFLECVQDMDHENMFWYRQDPGLGLRLIYFSYDVKMKEKGDIPEGYSVSREKKERFSLILESASTNQTSMYLCASSPQGWGDNQPQHFGDGTRLSIL.

This chain uses TRBV9 with TRBJ1-2, with TRBD1 matching over 9 bases. The trim removed 0 bases at V and 3 bases at J, leaving 9 bases unmatched. From germline, CDR1 is SGDLS and CDR2 YYNGEE. This CDR3 region has 17 residues. The CDR3 DNA sequence: TGTGCCAGCAGCGTAGGCGGTGGACAGGGGAATTACTATGGCTACACCTTC. Translation: CASSVGGGQGNYYGYTF.

This clonotype was seen many times. J is TRBJ2-5 and V is TRBV12-3 or TRBV12-4; 7 nucleotides line up with TRBD2. Trimming took 8 bases from V and 5 from J; bases not matched to a gene: 5. This CDR3 contains 12 residues. In DNA form, the CDR3 reads TGTGCCAGCGGGGAGGGGCAGGAGACCCAGTACTTC. Protein sequence: CASGEGQETQYF.

This clonotype was picked up many times. The chain links TRBV28 to TRBJ2-5; 8 positions match TRBD1. CDR1 and CDR2 from the germline V gene are MDHEN and SYDVKM. The CDR3 runs 15 residues. V dropped 6 bases and J dropped 0; count of bases not matched to a gene: 6. This chain's CDR3 is CASSLDREYQETQYF. CDR3 nucleotides: TGTGCCAGCAGCTTGGACAGGGAGTACCAAGAGACCCAGTACTTC.

V gene TRBV7-2 combines with J gene TRBJ2-3, with 9 nucleotides matching TRBD2. The germline V gene encodes CDR1 SGHTA and CDR2 FQGNSA. The ends lost 1 base at V and 4 bases at J; junction bases unmatched: 6. This CDR3 contains 16 residues. CDR3 sequence reads: CASSLDGSGRADTQYF. For the CDR3, the DNA is TGTGCCAGCAGCTTAGACGGTAGCGGGAGAGCAGATACGCAGTATTTT.

This clonotype was seen only a few times. This chain connects TRBV7-9 to TRBJ2-2; 9 bases fit TRBD1. V was clipped by 4 bases and J by 3 bases; unmatched bases: 3. The CDR3 is 15 residues long. CDR1 and CDR2 from the germline V gene are SEHNR and FQNEAQ (reference sequence). The CDR3 nucleotides are TGTGCCAGCAGCTCCCGGGACAGGGACACCGGGGAGCTGTTTTTT. Protein sequence: CASSSRDRDTGELFF.

V usage is TRBV6-2 or TRBV6-3 and J usage is TRBJ2-1; 12 nucleotides align to TRBD2. Germline V gene data show CDR1 as MNHEY and CDR2 as SVGEGT. The CDR3 loop spans 17 amino acids. V lost 0 bases, J lost 7 bases, and 7 bases stayed unmatched. CDR3 bases: TGTGCCAGCAGTTACTCGAAGACTAGCGGGAGTGGGAATGAGCAGTTCTTC. It yields the protein CASSYSKTSGSGNEQFF.

In this sample, this clonotype turned up many times. This rearrangement joins TRBV5-6 to TRBJ1-1, with D perhaps matching TRBD1 (6 bases). CDR1 SGHDT and CDR2 YYEEEE come from the germline V gene. This CDR3 contains 15 residues. V was cut by 0 bases and J by 3 bases, with 12 bases left in between. The CDR3 region is CASSLAGGAYTEAFF. CDR3 in DNA: TGTGCCAGCAGCTTGGCGGGGGGCGCATACACTGAAGCTTTCTTT.

This chain links TRBV18 with TRBJ1-1, with 10 bases aligning to TRBD1. After removal of 7 bases from V and 1 base from J, the junction contained 6 bases not matched to a gene. The CDR3 has 15 residues. Germline V gives CDR1 KGHSH, CDR2 LQKENI. CDR3 sequence: CASLGTGAANTEAFF. As DNA, the CDR3 is TGTGCCAGCTTGGGGACAGGGGCGGCGAACACTGAAGCTTTCTTT.

On this clonotype: This clone may be a read error of a much larger clone one base away. V usage is TRBV7-3 and J usage is TRBJ2-5, with D unresolved. The CDR3 is 13 amino acids. The V end lost 7 bases, the J end lost 4 bases, and 13 bases lay between the germline ends. Germline assignment: CDR1 SGHTA and CDR2 FQGTGA. The CDR3 reads CASTKSAGETQYF. Written as DNA, the CDR3 is TGTGCCAGCACCAAGTCGGCTGGAGAGACCCAGTACTTC.

This clonotype occurred many times. The chain recombines TRBV11-3 with TRBJ1-4, with TRBD1 matching over 8 bases. The V gene end was trimmed by 5 bases and the J gene end by 0 bases; junction bases not matched to a gene: 11. Germline V gives CDR1 SGHNT, CDR2 YENEEA. This CDR3 has 18 residues. The CDR3 is CASSTLTDRAATNEKLFF. The CDR3 bases are TGTGCCAGCAGCACCCTAACGGACAGGGCTGCAACTAATGAAAAACTGTTTTTT.

There are many counts of this clonotype. The V call is TRBV20-1, the J call TRBJ2-5; D is perhaps TRBD2 (6 bases). Per germline, CDR1 DFQATT and CDR2 SNEGSKA (reference sequence). Trimming took off 6 bases at V and 1 base at J, with 15 bases between the two ends. CDR3 length equals 14 residues. The CDR3 protein is CSADASSVQETQYF. Written as DNA, the CDR3 is TGCAGTGCCGACGCCTCTAGCGTCCAAGAGACCCAGTACTTC.

This clonotype was recorded many times. This chain uses TRBV20-1 with TRBJ1-5; 8 nucleotides line up with TRBD1. In germline, CDR1 is DFQATT, CDR2 SNEGSKA (reference sequence). The CDR3 loop spans 12 amino acids. V gave up 3 bases and J gave up 5 bases; unmatched junction bases: 0. The CDR3 reads CSARTGDQPQHF. The CDR3 coding sequence is TGCAGTGCTAGGACAGGGGATCAGCCCCAGCATTTT.

The chain is built from TRBV3-1 and TRBJ2-7; TRBD2 agrees at 9 bases. The germline V gene has CDR1 LGHDT and CDR2 YNNKEL (reference sequence). The CDR3 spans 17 residues. Germline trimming cut 4 bases from V and 2 bases from J; bases unmatched to any gene: 12. The CDR3 region is CASSRGLGAGGPYEQYF. The CDR3 DNA follows: TGTGCCAGCAGCCGCGGCCTGGGTGCGGGAGGGCCCTACGAGCAGTACTTC.

The CDR3 spells CATSPGQGGGYTF. CDR3 DNA: TGTGCCACCAGCCCGGGACAGGGTGGAGGCTACACCTTC. The chain recombines TRBV24-1 with TRBJ1-2, with 9 bases fitting TRBD1. Germline V gene sequence: CDR1 KGHDR, CDR2 SFDVKD. V shed 7 bases, J shed 8 bases, and the junction held 7 bases outside the gene matches. This CDR3 is built from 13 residues.

V is TRBV5-4 and J is TRBJ2-7, with 11 bases aligning to TRBD2. Germline CDR1 is SGHNT and CDR2 is YYREEE (reference sequence). This CDR3 has 14 residues. Trimming cost V 7 bases and J 3 bases; bases outside gene matches: 6. The CDR3 loop reads CASGPGLADYEQYF. CDR3 DNA: TGTGCCAGCGGCCCGGGACTAGCGGACTACGAGCAGTACTTC.

The chain uses TRBV10-2 and TRBJ1-3, with D possibly matching TRBD1 (5 bases). Germline CDR1 and CDR2: WSHSY and SAAADI. This CDR3 comprises 15 residues. Trimming took off 2 bases at V and 4 bases at J, with 12 bases between the two ends. The CDR3 here is CASSEAQGLGNTIYF. The CDR3 region has the DNA TGCGCCAGCAGTGAGGCCCAGGGATTAGGAAACACCATATATTTT.

This clonotype was observed at least ten times. V gene TRBV11-2 combines with J gene TRBJ2-2, with D uncertain. Deletions cut 4 bases from V and 1 base from J, with 10 bases between. The germline CDR1 and CDR2 sequences are SGHAT and FQNNGV. The CDR3 runs to 15 residues. This chain's CDR3 is CASSSLIKNTGELFF. The CDR3 DNA reads TGTGCCAGCAGCTCCCTCATCAAGAACACCGGGGAGCTGTTTTTT.

The V gene is TRBV7-2, the J gene TRBJ1-1, with D possibly TRBD1 on 6 matching bases. Germline CDR1 SGHTA, CDR2 FQGNSA. Trimming shortened V by 6 bases and J by 4 bases, and 15 bases separated the two germline ends. The CDR3 runs 14 residues. Here the CDR3 reads CASRTSLGGTEAFF. As DNA, the CDR3 is TGTGCCAGCAGGACGTCTCTAGGGGGCACTGAAGCTTTCTTT.

The chain employs TRBV18 and TRBJ1-5; D gene ambiguous. The germline CDR1 and CDR2 sequences are KGHSH and LQKENI. Trimming took 0 bases from V and 1 from J, leaving 4 bases between them. The CDR3 totals 14 residues. CDR3: CASSPPLSNQPQHF. CDR3 nucleotide sequence: TGTGCCAGCTCACCACCTCTGAGCAATCAGCCCCAGCATTTT.

This clonotype was counted many times. The CDR3 is CASRANEKLFF. In DNA form, the CDR3 reads TGTGCCAGCAGGGCTAATGAAAAACTGTTTTTT. The J gene is TRBJ1-4, the V gene TRBV2; no reliable D call. The CDR3 is 11 residues long. Per germline, CDR1 SNHLY and CDR2 FYNNEI. V lost 6 bases to trimming and J lost 3 bases, with 2 bases between them. The variable domain in full, completed from reference TRBV2 and TRBJ1-4, reads EPEVTQTPSHQVTQMGQEVILRCVPISNHLYFYWYRQILGQKVEFLVSFYNNEISEKSEIFDDQFSVERPDGSNFTLKIRSTKLEDSAMYFCASRANEKLFFGSGTQLSVL.

This clonotype occurred a few times. The rearrangement links TRBV27 to TRBJ2-7, with a weak D call TRBD1 (6 bases). This CDR3 is 13 amino acids long. Trimming shortened V by 6 bases and J by 2 bases, and 11 bases separated the two germline ends. Germline lookup yields CDR1 MNHEY and CDR2 SMNVEV (reference sequence). CDR3 DNA sequence: TGTGCCAGCAGCCGCCGGGACACCTACGAGCAGTACTTC. It translates to CASSRRDTYEQYF.

This clonotype showed up just a few times. The chain's CDR3 is CASSHPKSGSPLHF. DNA of the CDR3: TGTGCCAGCAGCCACCCCAAGAGTGGGTCACCCCTCCACTTT. The rearrangement uses TRBV3-1 and TRBJ1-6; D unresolved. The CDR3 contains 14 residues. Trimming cost V 3 bases and J 10 bases, with 13 bases left between them. The germline V gene has CDR1 LGHDT and CDR2 YNNKEL (reference sequence). Full variable domain (outside the CDR3, taken from reference TRBV3-1 and TRBJ1-6): DTAVSQTPKYLVTQMGNDKSIKCEQNLGHDTMYWYKQDSKKFLKIMFSYNNKELIINETVPNRFSPKSPDKAHLNLHINSLELGDSAVYFCASSHPKSGSPLHFGNGTRLTVT.

In this sample, this clonotype turned up many times. The chain is built from TRBV2 and TRBJ2-5, with unresolved D. V gave up 1 base and J gave up 7 bases, with 16 bases separating them. CDR3 size: 15 residues. Germline lookup yields CDR1 SNHLY and CDR2 FYNNEI. CDR3 nucleotide sequence: TGTGCCAGCAGTGAAGTTGGTCCACCCTCGGGGACCCAGTACTTC. Protein product: CASSEVGPPSGTQYF.

CDR3 residues: CASRVTPIYSNQPQHF. The CDR3 nucleotides read TGTGCCAGCAGGGTGACCCCTATATATAGCAATCAGCCCCAGCATTTT. The chain combines TRBV28 with TRBJ1-5, with D uncertain. The CDR3 is made up of 16 amino acids. Trimming shortened V by 6 bases and J by 0 bases, and 15 bases separated the two germline ends. CDR1 and CDR2 (germline): MDHEN, SYDVKM.

Many counts were recorded for this clonotype. This chain connects TRBV2 to TRBJ1-1; 7 nucleotides match TRBD1. There are 13 residues in the CDR3. Trimming cost V 7 bases and J 0 bases; bases outside gene matches: 2. Germline V gene sequence: CDR1 SNHLY, CDR2 FYNNEI. CDR3 nucleotide sequence: TGTGCCAGCACGACAGGGATGAACACTGAAGCTTTCTTT. It is translated as CASTTGMNTEAFF. Together with reference TRBV2 and TRBJ1-1, the CDR3 gives the full variable domain: EPEVTQTPSHQVTQMGQEVILRCVPISNHLYFYWYRQILGQKVEFLVSFYNNEISEKSEIFDDQFSVERPDGSNFTLKIRSTKLEDSAMYFCASTTGMNTEAFFGQGTRLTVV.

The chain joins TRBV20-1 to TRBJ2-7, with a possible D match to TRBD1 (5 bases). Germline V lookup: CDR1 DFQATT, CDR2 SNEGSKA (reference sequence). The CDR3 runs to 11 residues. Deletions cut 3 bases from V and 3 bases from J, with 6 bases between. The CDR3 DNA is TGCAGTGCTAGCAGGGACTACGAGCAGTACTTC. Protein sequence: CSASRDYEQYF.

In this sample, this clonotype turned up many times. V gene TRBV28 combines with J gene TRBJ1-5; D not resolved. CDR1 MDHEN and CDR2 SYDVKM come from the germline V gene. V gave up 10 bases and J gave up 4 bases, with 11 bases separating them. The CDR3 has 12 amino acids. The CDR3 reads CATTWENQPQHF. The CDR3 DNA is TGTGCCACCACCTGGGAGAATCAGCCCCAGCATTTT.

This clonotype was recorded at least ten times. The chain links TRBV2 to TRBJ2-7; the D gene is possibly TRBD1 (5 bases). Per the germline V gene, CDR1 is SNHLY and CDR2 is FYNNEI. This CDR3 is built from 13 residues. V lost 2 bases to trimming and J lost 7 bases, with 12 bases between them. CDR3 in amino acids: CASSESGPGEQYF. The CDR3 nucleotides are TGTGCCAGCAGTGAAAGTGGGCCAGGGGAGCAGTACTTC.